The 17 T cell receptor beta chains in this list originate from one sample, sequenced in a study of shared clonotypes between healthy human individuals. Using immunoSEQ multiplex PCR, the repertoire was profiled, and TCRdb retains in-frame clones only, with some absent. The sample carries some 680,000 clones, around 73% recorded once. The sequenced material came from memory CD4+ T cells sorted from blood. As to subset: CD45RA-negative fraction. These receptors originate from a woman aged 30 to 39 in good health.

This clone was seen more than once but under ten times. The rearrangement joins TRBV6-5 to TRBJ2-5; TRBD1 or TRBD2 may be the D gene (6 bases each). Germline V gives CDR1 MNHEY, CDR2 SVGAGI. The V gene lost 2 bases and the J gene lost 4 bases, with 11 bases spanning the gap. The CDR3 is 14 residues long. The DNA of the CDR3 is TGTGCCAGCAGTTACAGGCGGGACACAGAGACCCAGTACTTC. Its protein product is CASSYRRDTETQYF.

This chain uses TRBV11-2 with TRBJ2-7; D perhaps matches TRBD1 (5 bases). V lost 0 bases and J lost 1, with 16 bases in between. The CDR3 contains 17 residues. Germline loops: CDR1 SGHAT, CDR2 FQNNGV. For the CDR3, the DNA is TGTGCCAGCAGCTTAGATCTGTGGGGCAGAAAGTCCTACGAGCAGTACTTC. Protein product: CASSLDLWGRKSYEQYF.

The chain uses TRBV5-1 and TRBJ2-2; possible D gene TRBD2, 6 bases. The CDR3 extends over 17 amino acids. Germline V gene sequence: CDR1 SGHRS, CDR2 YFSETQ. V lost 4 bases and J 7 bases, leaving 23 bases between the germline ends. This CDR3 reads CASSGYVSGMGGGELFF. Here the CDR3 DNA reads TGCGCCAGCAGCGGTTACGTTAGCGGAATGGGCGGCGGGGAGCTGTTTTTT.

The CDR3 coding sequence is TGCAGGACCCGAGAGTACGAGCAGTACTTC. Amino acids: CRTREYEQYF. The chain is built from TRBV20-1 and TRBJ2-7, with D uncertain. Germline lookup yields CDR1 DFQATT and CDR2 SNEGSKA (reference sequence). The CDR3 runs 10 residues.

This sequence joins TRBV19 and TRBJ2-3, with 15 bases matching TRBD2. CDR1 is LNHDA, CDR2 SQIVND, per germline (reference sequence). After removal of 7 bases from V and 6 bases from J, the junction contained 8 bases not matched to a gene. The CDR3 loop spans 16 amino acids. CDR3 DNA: TGTGCCAGTACCCCGGGACTAGCGGGAGGATCCGATACGCAGTATTTT. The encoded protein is CASTPGLAGGSDTQYF.

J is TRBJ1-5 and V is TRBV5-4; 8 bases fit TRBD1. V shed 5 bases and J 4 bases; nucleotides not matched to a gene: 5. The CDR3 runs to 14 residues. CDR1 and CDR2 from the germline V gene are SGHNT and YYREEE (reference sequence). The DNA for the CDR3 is TGTGCCAGCAGTGATCGACAGGGGAATCAGCCCCAGCATTTT. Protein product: CASSDRQGNQPQHF.

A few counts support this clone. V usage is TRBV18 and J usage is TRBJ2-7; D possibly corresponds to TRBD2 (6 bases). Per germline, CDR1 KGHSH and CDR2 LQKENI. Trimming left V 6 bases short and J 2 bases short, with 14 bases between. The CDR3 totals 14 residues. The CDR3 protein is CASSTGGIPYEQYF. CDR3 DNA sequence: TGTGCCAGCTCGACCGGGGGAATCCCCTACGAGCAGTACTTC.

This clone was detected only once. DNA of the CDR3: TGTGCCAGCGGATTGAGGGGGAGCGGGGGCACAGATACGCAGTATTTT. Amino acids: CASGLRGSGGTDTQYF. The V call is TRBV6-6, the J call TRBJ2-3; TRBD2 might be the D (7 bases). Looked up from germline, CDR1 is MNHNY and CDR2 is SVGAGI (reference sequence). V was shortened by 8 bases and J by 1 base, with 19 bases between the two germline ends. This CDR3 has 16 amino acids.

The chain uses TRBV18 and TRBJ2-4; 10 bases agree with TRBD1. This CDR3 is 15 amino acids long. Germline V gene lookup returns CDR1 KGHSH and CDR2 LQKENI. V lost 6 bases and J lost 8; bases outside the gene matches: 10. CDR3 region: CASSTLGQGVDIQYF. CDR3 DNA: TGTGCCAGCTCCACCTTAGGACAGGGGGTTGACATTCAGTACTTC.

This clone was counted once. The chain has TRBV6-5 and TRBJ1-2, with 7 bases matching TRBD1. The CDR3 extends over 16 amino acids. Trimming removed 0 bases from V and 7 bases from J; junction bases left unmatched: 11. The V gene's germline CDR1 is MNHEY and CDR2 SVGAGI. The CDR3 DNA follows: TGTGCCAGCAGTTACTCGAGCGCGACAGGGAGGTCTGGCTACACCTTC. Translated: CASSYSSATGRSGYTF.

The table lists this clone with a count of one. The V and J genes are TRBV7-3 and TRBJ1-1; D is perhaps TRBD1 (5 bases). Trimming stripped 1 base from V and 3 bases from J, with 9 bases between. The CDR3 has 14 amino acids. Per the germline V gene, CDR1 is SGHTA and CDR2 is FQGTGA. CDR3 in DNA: TGTGCCAGCAGCTTAAGTCAGGGTCACACTGAAGCTTTCTTT. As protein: CASSLSQGHTEAFF.

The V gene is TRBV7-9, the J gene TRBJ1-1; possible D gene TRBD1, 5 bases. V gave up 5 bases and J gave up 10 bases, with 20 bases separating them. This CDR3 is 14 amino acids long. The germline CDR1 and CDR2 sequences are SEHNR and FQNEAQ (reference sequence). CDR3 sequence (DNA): TGTGCCAGCAGCCCCGGCCAGGGACCTTATCCAGCTTTCTTT. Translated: CASSPGQGPYPAFF.

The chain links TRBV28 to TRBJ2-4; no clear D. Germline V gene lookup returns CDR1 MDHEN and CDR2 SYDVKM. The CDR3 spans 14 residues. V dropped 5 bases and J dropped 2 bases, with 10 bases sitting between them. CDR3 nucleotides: TGTGCCAGCAGTCCGGTGCAGCCCAAAAACATTCAGTACTTC. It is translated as CASSPVQPKNIQYF.

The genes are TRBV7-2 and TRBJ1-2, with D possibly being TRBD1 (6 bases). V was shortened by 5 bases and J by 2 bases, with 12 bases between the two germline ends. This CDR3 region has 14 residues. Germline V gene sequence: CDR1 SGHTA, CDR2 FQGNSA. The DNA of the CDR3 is TGTGCCAGCAGCGAAAGGGGGTTGAACTATGGCTACACCTTC. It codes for CASSERGLNYGYTF.

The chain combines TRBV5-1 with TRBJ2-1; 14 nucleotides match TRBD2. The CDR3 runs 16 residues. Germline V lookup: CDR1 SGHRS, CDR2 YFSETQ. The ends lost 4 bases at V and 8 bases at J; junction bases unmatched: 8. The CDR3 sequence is CASSRGLAGAGDEQFF. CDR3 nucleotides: TGCGCCAGCAGCCGGGGACTAGCGGGAGCGGGCGATGAGCAGTTCTTC.

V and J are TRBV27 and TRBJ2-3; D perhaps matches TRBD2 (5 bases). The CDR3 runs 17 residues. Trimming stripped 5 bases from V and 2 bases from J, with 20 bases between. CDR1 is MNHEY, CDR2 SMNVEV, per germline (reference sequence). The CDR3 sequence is CASSPTWWTPATDTQYF. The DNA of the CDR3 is TGTGCCAGCAGTCCCACTTGGTGGACTCCCGCCACAGATACGCAGTATTTT.

CDR3 in amino acids: CASSFSWLGPRGYTF. In DNA form, the CDR3 reads TGTGCCAGCAGTTTCTCTTGGTTGGGACCCCGTGGCTACACCTTC. This chain links TRBV28 with TRBJ1-2, with D possibly TRBD1 on 5 matching bases. Germline values: CDR1 MDHEN, CDR2 SYDVKM. This CDR3 has 15 residues. V lost 3 bases and J 7 bases, leaving 18 bases between the germline ends.